Shown below are 27 T cell receptor beta chains from a single sample sequenced in a study of blood T cells in healthy people across ages. Alongside a J-beta primer mix, a sample-barcoded 5' primer served in a second PCR lasting roughly 6 to 11 cycles. One entry per CDR3 protein results from TCRdb running MiXCR on the 5' RACE reads. The sample carries roughly 500,000 distinct CDR3 sequences, more than 20% recorded once. These data were also filed under a second study, of T cells of mothers and their children.

Specimen: blood. The receptors derive from a boy aged 10-17 years in good health.

Only a few counts were recorded for this clonotype. The chain has TRBV20-1 and TRBJ2-3, with 7 nucleotides matching TRBD2. V shed 1 base and J 4 bases; nucleotides not matched to a gene: 8. This CDR3 has 15 residues. Germline-derived CDR1 and CDR2 are DFQATT and SNEGSKA (reference sequence). The CDR3 region is CSARGLSGAPDTQYF. CDR3 in DNA: TGCAGTGCTAGAGGACTAAGCGGGGCGCCAGATACGCAGTATTTT.

The chain carries TRBV7-2 and TRBJ1-4; D perhaps matches TRBD1 (6 bases). The CDR3 contains 14 residues. Germline V gene lookup returns CDR1 SGHTA and CDR2 FQGNSA. V gave up 5 bases and J gave up 8 bases, with 15 bases separating them. CDR3 region: CASSPSTGGEKLFF. For the CDR3, the DNA is TGTGCCAGCAGCCCCAGCACCGGGGGCGAAAAACTGTTTTTT.

The chain joins TRBV6-2 or TRBV6-3 to TRBJ1-4; possible D gene TRBD1, 5 bases. This CDR3 comprises 15 residues. Germline CDR1 and CDR2: MNHEY and SVGEGT. V lost 8 bases and J 0 bases, leaving 13 bases between the germline ends. CDR3 residues: CASARDSATNEKLFF. CDR3 nucleotides: TGTGCCAGCGCGCGGGACTCCGCAACTAATGAAAAACTGTTTTTT.

The chain combines TRBV28 with TRBJ1-5; perhaps TRBD1 as D (6 bases). In germline, CDR1 is MDHEN, CDR2 SYDVKM. This CDR3 region has 18 residues. The germline V and J ends were trimmed by 3 bases and 7 bases, with 25 bases remaining between them. The CDR3 sequence is CASSFNRDVRQGRQPQHF. The CDR3 DNA reads TGTGCCAGCAGTTTCAATAGAGATGTTCGGCAGGGGCGGCAGCCCCAGCATTTT.

This clonotype was picked up a small number of times. The chain is built from TRBV28 and TRBJ1-1; D is undetermined. The CDR3 is 14 residues long. Germline assignment: CDR1 MDHEN and CDR2 SYDVKM. V was trimmed by 3 bases and J by 0 bases, leaving 8 bases between them. DNA for the CDR3: TGTGCCAGCAGTTTTAGGCGGATGAACACTGAAGCTTTCTTT. This encodes CASSFRRMNTEAFF.

Regarding this clonotype: A much larger clonotype is one base distant, so this may be a read error. The chain carries TRBV5-1 and TRBJ1-5, with D possibly matching TRBD1 (6 bases). CDR1 SGHRS and CDR2 YFSETQ come from the germline V gene. There are 15 residues in the CDR3. CDR3 amino acids: CAGSLESGVGEPQHF. CDR3 bases: TGCGCCGGCAGCTTGGAGTCAGGGGTAGGTGAGCCCCAGCATTTT.

This sequence joins TRBV15 and TRBJ2-4; D perhaps matches TRBD1 (6 bases). Germline values: CDR1 LNHNV, CDR2 YYDKDF (reference sequence). This CDR3 region has 17 residues. Trimming pared 4 bases from V and 1 base from J, leaving 17 bases between. The CDR3 nucleotides read TGTGCCACCAGCACCCATCTGGGGGCTGCGGCCAAAAACATTCAGTACTTC. Amino acid sequence: CATSTHLGAAAKNIQYF.

The chain combines TRBV13 with TRBJ1-4; D uncertain. V gave up 3 bases and J gave up 5 bases, with 13 bases separating them. CDR1 PRHDT and CDR2 FYEKMQ come from the germline V gene (reference sequence). The CDR3 contains 15 residues. The CDR3 sequence: CASSFQQGINEKLFF. In DNA, the CDR3 is TGTGCCAGCAGCTTCCAACAAGGAATCAATGAAAAACTGTTTTTT.

The chain has TRBV4-3 and TRBJ2-1, with 10 bases that match TRBD1. CDR1 and CDR2 (germline): LGHNA, YSLEER. V gave up 8 bases and J gave up 3 bases; unmatched junction bases: 7. This CDR3 is 15 amino acids long. DNA for the CDR3: TGCGCCAGCGGAACCGGGACAGGGGACTACAATGAGCAGTTCTTC. Translated: CASGTGTGDYNEQFF.

This clonotype was picked up a small number of times. This chain joins TRBV29-1 and TRBJ1-1; D is undetermined. Trimming took off 4 bases at V and 0 bases at J, with 9 bases between the two ends. Germline CDR1 and CDR2: SQVTM and ANQGSEA. The CDR3 runs to 13 residues. CDR3 loop: CSVVSRMNTEAFF. The CDR3 nucleotides are TGCAGCGTTGTATCTCGGATGAACACTGAAGCTTTCTTT.

This clonotype has just a few counts. The chain links TRBV12-3 or TRBV12-4 to TRBJ1-1, with a possible D match to TRBD1 (5 bases). Deletions cut 11 bases from V and 3 bases from J, with 13 bases between. The CDR3 is made up of 12 amino acids. CDR3 nucleotides: TGTGCCGTAACCCGGGGGGACACTGAAGCTTTCTTT. Translating it yields CAVTRGDTEAFF.

In its sample, this clonotype was seen a few times. The rearrangement joins TRBV12-1 to TRBJ2-5. TRBV12-1 is described as a pseudogene. The CDR3 has 14 residues. CDR3 in amino acids: CASSPSRKQETQYF. CDR3 coding DNA: TGTGCCAGCAGCCCGTCGCGCAAGCAAGAGACCCAGTACTTC.

The chain couples TRBV24-1 to TRBJ2-7; D might be TRBD2 (6 bases). V gave up 3 bases and J gave up 0 bases, with 14 bases separating them. Germline loops: CDR1 KGHDR, CDR2 SFDVKD. This CDR3 spans 16 amino acids. Here the CDR3 reads CATSDEGGLHSYEQYF. CDR3 bases: TGTGCCACCAGTGATGAGGGAGGACTACACTCCTACGAGCAGTACTTC.

This clonotype was detected a few times. The CDR3 loop reads CSVAFHRGQHGYTF. The CDR3 bases are TGCAGCGTTGCATTTCACAGGGGGCAGCATGGCTACACCTTC. The J gene is TRBJ1-2, the V gene TRBV29-1; 9 positions agree with TRBD1. V lost 4 bases to trimming and J lost 6 bases; unmatched junction nucleotides: 9. This CDR3 has 14 amino acids. Looked up from germline, CDR1 is SQVTM and CDR2 is ANQGSEA.

This clonotype was detected once. This chain joins TRBV25-1 and TRBJ1-5, with D possibly being TRBD1 (6 bases). Trimming cost V 4 bases and J 2 bases, with 15 bases left between them. Germline CDR1 and CDR2: MGHDK and SYGVNS. The CDR3 loop spans 16 amino acids. CDR3 nucleotide sequence: TGTGCCAGCAGTGCCAGCGGGGGGCGCGGCAATCAGCCCCAGCATTTT. Protein product: CASSASGGRGNQPQHF.

This clonotype has only a few counts. A junction boundary mismatches the germline segment, possibly from a read error. The V gene is TRBV6-2 or TRBV6-3, the J gene TRBJ2-3, with no clear D. Germline-derived CDR1 and CDR2 are MNHEY and SVGEGT. This CDR3 has 12 amino acids. CDR3 protein: CASSSRTDTQYF. The CDR3, as DNA: TGCGCCAGCAGTTCCCGCACAGATACGCAGTATTTT.

This clonotype was detected ten times or more. J is TRBJ2-5 and V is TRBV7-2, with unresolved D. The CDR3 totals 14 residues. V lost 1 base, J lost 9 bases, and 15 bases lay in between. Germline V gene data show CDR1 as SGHTA and CDR2 as FQGNSA. CDR3 region: CASSLDRHPRAQYF. CDR3 nucleotide sequence: TGTGCCAGCAGCTTAGACCGTCACCCTCGGGCCCAGTACTTC.

This clonotype was counted between two and nine times. The chain recombines TRBV6-5 with TRBJ2-5; 11 bases agree with TRBD2. The DNA end is more similar to TRBJ2-7, so the J call may be wrong. CDR3 length equals 15 residues. Germline CDR1 and CDR2: MNHEY and SVGAGI. CDR3 in amino acids: CASSSLAGGNNEQYF. CDR3 nucleotides: TGTGCCAGCAGCTCCCTAGCGGGAGGTAATAACGAGCAGTACTTC.

This clonotype appeared a few times. The genes are TRBV6-1 and TRBJ1-4, with 10 nucleotides matching TRBD1. The junction had 7 bases not matched to a gene; V was cut back by 6 bases and J by 3 bases. There are 16 residues in the CDR3. Germline assignment: CDR1 MNHNS and CDR2 SASEGT. The CDR3 region is CASSRTGGTANEKLFF. CDR3 nucleotide sequence: TGTGCCAGCAGCAGGACAGGGGGGACTGCTAATGAAAAACTGTTTTTT.

This chain uses TRBV24-1 with TRBJ2-1; 7 bases agree with TRBD1. The CDR3 extends over 18 amino acids. The V gene's germline CDR1 is KGHDR and CDR2 SFDVKD. V shed 1 base and J 0 bases; nucleotides not matched to a gene: 8. The CDR3 DNA sequence: TGTGCCACCAGTGATTTAAGGACAGGTGTCTACTCCTACAATGAGCAGTTCTTC. Its translation: CATSDLRTGVYSYNEQFF.

Only a few counts were recorded for this clonotype. A read error may account for a junction end that differs from germline. V usage is TRBV29-1 and J usage is TRBJ2-5, with D perhaps TRBD2 (5 bases). The CDR3 sequence is 13 residues long. Germline V CDR1 and CDR2: SQVTM, ANQGSEA. CDR3 bases: TGCAGCGTTGCGGGGAATCGACAAGAGACCCGGTACTTC. This sequence encodes CSVAGNRQETRYF.

The genes are TRBV30 and TRBJ2-2; 7 bases agree with TRBD1. Germline V CDR1 and CDR2: GTSNPN, SVGIG (reference sequence). The CDR3 has 14 amino acids. V gave up 2 bases and J gave up 3 bases; unmatched junction bases: 3. CDR3 coding DNA: TGTGCCTGGAGTTTAACAGGGGACACCGGGGAGCTGTTTTTT. Residues: CAWSLTGDTGELFF.

The chain couples TRBV20-1 to TRBJ2-5, with 8 positions matching TRBD2. The CDR3 is made up of 15 amino acids. Per germline, CDR1 DFQATT and CDR2 SNEGSKA (reference sequence). J was trimmed by 4 bases and V by 1 base; bases with no gene match: 8. The CDR3 reads CSARAISGRGETQYF. CDR3 nucleotide sequence: TGCAGTGCTAGAGCTATAAGCGGGAGAGGAGAGACCCAGTACTTC.

This clonotype was found a few times. The genes are TRBV4-3 and TRBJ2-3; 8 bases agree with TRBD2. The J segment lost 2 bases and the V segment lost 3 bases, leaving 4 bases of the junction unmatched. This CDR3 has 15 residues. Germline lookup yields CDR1 LGHNA and CDR2 YSLEER. The CDR3 protein is CASSQLLADTDTQYF. Here the CDR3 DNA reads TGCGCCAGCAGCCAGTTACTAGCGGACACAGATACGCAGTATTTT.

This clonotype was observed a handful of times. The J gene is TRBJ2-5, the V gene TRBV7-2; D is undetermined. Gene TRBJ2-7 matches the end of the DNA better, so the J call may be wrong. Germline-derived CDR1 and CDR2 are SGHTA and FQGNSA. This CDR3 has 18 residues. In DNA form, the CDR3 reads TGTGCCAGCAGCCCCTCCCATTTGCTTAGGGCTCCTTCCTACGAGCAGTACTTC. Encoded protein: CASSPSHLLRAPSYEQYF.

The V and J genes are TRBV7-3 and TRBJ2-2; no firm D call. Germline V lookup: CDR1 SGHTA, CDR2 FQGTGA. V was clipped by 2 bases and J by 1 base, with 5 bases between them. The CDR3 totals 14 residues. The CDR3 region is CASSLYGNTGELFF. The CDR3 region has the DNA TGTGCCAGCAGCTTATACGGGAACACCGGGGAGCTGTTTTTT.

This clonotype has a handful of counts. The chain has TRBV4-3 and TRBJ1-1; D is uncertain. Looked up from germline, CDR1 is LGHNA and CDR2 is YSLEER. Trimming left V 0 bases short and J 0 bases short, with 8 bases between. This CDR3 has 15 amino acids. The chain's CDR3 is CASSQDTHMNTEAFF. In DNA form, the CDR3 reads TGCGCCAGCAGCCAAGATACACATATGAACACTGAAGCTTTCTTT.